Presented here are 16 T cell receptor beta chains from one specimen sequenced in a study of blood T cell repertoires in COVID-19. Sequencing was performed with immunoSEQ multiplex PCR; in TCRdb, only in-frame clones are kept and a portion is missing. The table shows roughly 340,000 clones, with approximately 87% occurring only once. Sequencing input: peripheral blood. The receptors here all came from a woman aged 50 to 65 with COVID-19, enrolled during active disease.

A remark on this clone: Other DNA sequences in this sample translate to the same CDR3. V gene TRBV7-9 combines with J gene TRBJ2-5; no clear D gene. Germline V gene sequence: CDR1 SEHNR, CDR2 FQNEAQ (reference sequence). Between the trimmed V and J ends, which lost 3 bases and 2 bases, there was a span of 7 bases. The length of the CDR3 is 13 residues. Here the CDR3 reads CASSFRGQETQYF. The DNA of the CDR3 is TGTGCCAGCAGCTTTCGCGGACAAGAGACCCAGTACTTC.

The chain carries TRBV2 and TRBJ1-4, with D tentatively TRBD1 (5 bases). CDR1 and CDR2 (germline): SNHLY, FYNNEI. The CDR3 totals 15 residues. Trimming pared 5 bases from V and 3 bases from J, leaving 13 bases between. As DNA, the CDR3 is TGTGCCAGCAGTCAACGTGGGACTTCTAATGAAAAACTGTTTTTT. Protein product: CASSQRGTSNEKLFF.

Only one count was recorded for this clone. This chain uses TRBV28 with TRBJ2-6; D is ambiguous. Trimming cost V 6 bases and J 10 bases, with 22 bases left between them. Germline V CDR1 and CDR2: MDHEN, SYDVKM. CDR3 length equals 16 residues. The CDR3 protein is CASSPVTAVVQNVLTF. CDR3 nucleotides: TGTGCCAGCAGCCCGGTTACAGCCGTCGTTCAAAACGTCCTGACTTTC.

This rearrangement joins TRBV2 to TRBJ2-2, with D perhaps TRBD2 (5 bases). The CDR3 runs to 16 residues. Trimming cost V 6 bases and J 0 bases, with 14 bases left between them. Germline V CDR1 and CDR2: SNHLY, FYNNEI. The CDR3 protein is CASRRGGLANTGELFF. For the CDR3, the DNA is TGTGCCAGCAGGAGAGGAGGACTTGCGAACACCGGGGAGCTGTTTTTT.

The chain joins TRBV30 to TRBJ1-6; 9 bases map to TRBD1. Germline V CDR1 and CDR2: GTSNPN, SVGIG (reference sequence). V trimming: 1 base; J trimming: 6 bases; junction bases outside the gene matches: 7. The CDR3 is 16 residues long. Written as DNA, the CDR3 is TGTGCCTGGAGTGGAATTACGGGACAGGGTAATTCACCCCTCCACTTT. Translation gives CAWSGITGQGNSPLHF.

The V gene is TRBV7-9, the J gene TRBJ2-2, with 12 bases matching TRBD2. Per germline, CDR1 SEHNR and CDR2 FQNEAQ (reference sequence). This CDR3 has 15 residues. The trim removed 3 bases at V and 5 bases at J, leaving 1 base unmatched. CDR3 coding DNA: TGTGCCAGCAGCTTCGGGACTAGCGGGACCGGGGAGCTGTTTTTT. The encoded protein is CASSFGTSGTGELFF.

The CDR3 bases are TGCGCCAGCAGCTTGGCCGGGAATAGCAATCAGCCCCAGCATTTT. It is translated as CASSLAGNSNQPQHF. The gene calls are TRBV5-1 and TRBJ1-5; D not certain. The length of the CDR3 is 15 residues. The V end was cut by 0 bases, the J end by 0 bases, with 7 bases between. Germline lookup yields CDR1 SGHRS and CDR2 YFSETQ.

CDR3 sequence reads: CASGIYNYEQYF. DNA for the CDR3: TGTGCTAGTGGTATTTATAACTACGAGCAGTACTTC. The J gene is TRBJ2-7, the V gene TRBV12-5; the D is unclear. This CDR3 spans 12 amino acids. Deletions cut 5 bases from V and 3 bases from J, with 8 bases between. Germline CDR1 is LGHNT and CDR2 is FRNRAP.

The chain joins TRBV5-1 to TRBJ1-2, with 9 bases aligning to TRBD1. This CDR3 is 15 amino acids long. The ends lost 0 bases at V and 1 base at J; junction bases unmatched: 1. Germline CDR1 SGHRS, CDR2 YFSETQ. For the CDR3, the DNA is TGCGCCAGCAGCTTGGTGACAGGGGGTAACTATGGCTACACCTTC. It translates to CASSLVTGGNYGYTF. Using reference TRBV5-1 and TRBJ1-2 for the parts outside the CDR3, the full variable domain is KAGVTQTPRYLIKTRGQQVTLSCSPISGHRSVSWYQQTPGQGLQFLFEYFSETQRNKGNFPGRFSGRQFSNSRSEMNVSTLELGDSALYLCASSLVTGGNYGYTFGSGTRLTVV.

This clone has just a few counts. Within the sample, other DNA sequences also encode this same CDR3. V usage is TRBV30 and J usage is TRBJ1-5, with D possibly TRBD1 on 5 matching bases. The CDR3 runs 14 residues. Germline V gene data show CDR1 as GTSNPN and CDR2 as SVGIG (reference sequence). The germline V and J ends were trimmed by 2 bases and 2 bases, with 10 bases remaining between them. CDR3 loop: CAWSQGSGNQPQHF. The DNA of the CDR3 is TGTGCCTGGAGTCAGGGCTCTGGCAATCAGCCCCAGCATTTT. The whole variable domain, filled in from reference TRBV30 and TRBJ1-5, reads SQTIHQWPATLVQPVGSPLSLECTVEGTSNPNLYWYRQAAGRGLQLLFYSVGIGQISSEVPQNLSASRPQDRQFILSSKKLLLSDSGFYLCAWSQGSGNQPQHFGDGTRLSIL.

The chain carries TRBV5-8 and TRBJ1-6; D possibly corresponds to TRBD1 (5 bases). This CDR3 has 17 residues. The germline V gene encodes CDR1 SGHTS and CDR2 YDEGEE. Between the trimmed V and J ends, which lost 0 bases and 7 bases, there was a span of 17 bases. CDR3 loop: CASSLVSHPGRNSPLHF. The CDR3 coding sequence is TGTGCCAGCAGCTTGGTATCGCATCCAGGGAGGAATTCACCCCTCCACTTT.

The V and J genes are TRBV7-2 and TRBJ2-3, with D possibly matching TRBD1 (5 bases). Between the trimmed V and J ends, which lost 7 bases and 4 bases, there was a span of 15 bases. CDR3 length: 14 residues. Germline-derived CDR1 and CDR2 are SGHTA and FQGNSA. CDR3 bases: TGTGCCAGCACCCCCTGGGGCAGTTCAGATACGCAGTATTTT. Amino acid sequence: CASTPWGSSDTQYF.

This clone was observed once. This chain links TRBV11-2 with TRBJ2-1; D gene ambiguous. This CDR3 has 17 residues. Germline V lookup: CDR1 SGHAT, CDR2 FQNNGV. V shed 6 bases and J shed 0 bases, with 18 bases lying between them. The CDR3 here is CASRDTHLEGSYNEQFF. The CDR3 DNA sequence: TGTGCCAGCAGAGACACCCACCTGGAAGGCTCCTACAATGAGCAGTTCTTC.

The genes are TRBV6-5 and TRBJ2-3; TRBD2 aligns across 7 bases. Germline V gene lookup returns CDR1 MNHEY and CDR2 SVGAGI. V lost 7 bases to trimming and J lost 9 bases; unmatched junction nucleotides: 10. The CDR3 runs to 13 residues. The CDR3, as DNA: TGTGCCAGCAACCGGGGAGGGGAATACACGCAGTATTTT. Translating gives CASNRGGEYTQYF.

V gene TRBV24-1 combines with J gene TRBJ1-5; 8 bases line up with TRBD1. With 4 bases clipped from V and 4 bases from J, the junction kept 8 bases outside the gene matches. This CDR3 spans 16 amino acids. The germline CDR1 and CDR2 sequences are KGHDR and SFDVKD. DNA for the CDR3: TGTGCCACCAGTGACCAAACAGGGGGAGGTAATCAGCCCCAGCATTTT. It translates to CATSDQTGGGNQPQHF.

The chain employs TRBV5-1 and TRBJ1-2, with 8 bases lining up with TRBD1. This CDR3 comprises 16 residues. The J segment lost 0 bases and the V segment lost 0 bases, leaving 4 bases of the junction unmatched. Germline loops: CDR1 SGHRS, CDR2 YFSETQ. The DNA for the CDR3 is TGCGCCAGCAGCTTGGAAACAGGGGGACCTAACTATGGCTACACCTTC. It encodes CASSLETGGPNYGYTF.